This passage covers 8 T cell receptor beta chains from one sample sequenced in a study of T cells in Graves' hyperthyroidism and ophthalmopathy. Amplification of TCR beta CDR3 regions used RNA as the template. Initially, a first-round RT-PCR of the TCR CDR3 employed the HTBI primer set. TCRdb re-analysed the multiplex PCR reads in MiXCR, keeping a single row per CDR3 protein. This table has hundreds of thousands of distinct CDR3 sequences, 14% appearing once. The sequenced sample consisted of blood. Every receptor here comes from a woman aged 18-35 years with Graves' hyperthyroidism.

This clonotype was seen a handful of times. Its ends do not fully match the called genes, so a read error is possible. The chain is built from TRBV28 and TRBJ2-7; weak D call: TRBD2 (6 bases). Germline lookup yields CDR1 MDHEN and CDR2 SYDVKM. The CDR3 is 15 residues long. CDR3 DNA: TGTGCCAGCAGTTTGTTGTATCAACTAGCTAGCGAGCAGCACTTC. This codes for CASSLLYQLASEQHF.

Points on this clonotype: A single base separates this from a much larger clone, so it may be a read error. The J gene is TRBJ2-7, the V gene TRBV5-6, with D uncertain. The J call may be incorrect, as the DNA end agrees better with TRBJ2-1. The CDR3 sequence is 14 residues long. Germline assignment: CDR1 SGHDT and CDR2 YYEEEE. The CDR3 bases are TGTGCCAGCAGCTTGAGAGGAATCACCTACGAGCAGTTCTTC. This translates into CASSLRGITYEQFF.

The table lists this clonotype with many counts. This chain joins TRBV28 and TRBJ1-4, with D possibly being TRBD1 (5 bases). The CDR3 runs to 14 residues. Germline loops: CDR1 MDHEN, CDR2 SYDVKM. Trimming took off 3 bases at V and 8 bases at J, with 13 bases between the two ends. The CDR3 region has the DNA TGTGCCAGCAGTTTGTCGCCAGGGTACGAAAAACTGTTTTTT. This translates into CASSLSPGYEKLFF.

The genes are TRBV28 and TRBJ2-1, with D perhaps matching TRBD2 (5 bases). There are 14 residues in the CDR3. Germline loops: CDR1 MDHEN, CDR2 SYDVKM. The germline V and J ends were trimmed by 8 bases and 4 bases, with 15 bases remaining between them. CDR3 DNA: TGTGCCAGCCGAGAGAGGGCGGGTTACAATGAGCAGTTCTTC. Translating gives CASRERAGYNEQFF.

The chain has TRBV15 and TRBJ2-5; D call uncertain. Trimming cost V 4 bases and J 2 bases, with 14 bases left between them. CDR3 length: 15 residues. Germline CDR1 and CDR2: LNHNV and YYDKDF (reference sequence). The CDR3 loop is CATSTLFLEQETQYF. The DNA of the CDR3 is TGTGCCACCAGCACCCTGTTTCTGGAGCAAGAGACCCAGTACTTC.

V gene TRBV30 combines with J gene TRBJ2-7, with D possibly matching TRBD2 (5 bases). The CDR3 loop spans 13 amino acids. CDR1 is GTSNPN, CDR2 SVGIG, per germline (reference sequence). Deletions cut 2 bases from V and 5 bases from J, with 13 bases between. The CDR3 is CAWSLRTPDEQYF. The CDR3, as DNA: TGTGCCTGGAGTCTGCGGACTCCAGACGAGCAGTACTTC. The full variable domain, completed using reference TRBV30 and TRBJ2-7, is SQTIHQWPATLVQPVGSPLSLECTVEGTSNPNLYWYRQAAGRGLQLLFYSVGIGQISSEVPQNLSASRPQDRQFILSSKKLLLSDSGFYLCAWSLRTPDEQYFGPGTRLTVT.

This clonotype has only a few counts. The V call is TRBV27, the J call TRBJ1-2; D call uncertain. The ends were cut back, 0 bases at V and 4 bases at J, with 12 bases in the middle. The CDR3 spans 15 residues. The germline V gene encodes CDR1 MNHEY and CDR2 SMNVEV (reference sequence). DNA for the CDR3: TGTGCCAGCAGTTTATCGTACCGGGAGGGCTATGGCTACACCTTC. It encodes CASSLSYREGYGYTF.

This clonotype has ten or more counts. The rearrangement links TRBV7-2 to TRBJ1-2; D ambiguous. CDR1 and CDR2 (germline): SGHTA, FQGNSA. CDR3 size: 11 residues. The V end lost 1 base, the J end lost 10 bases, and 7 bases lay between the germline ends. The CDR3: CASSLVEDYTF. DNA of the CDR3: TGTGCCAGCAGCTTAGTTGAAGACTACACCTTC.